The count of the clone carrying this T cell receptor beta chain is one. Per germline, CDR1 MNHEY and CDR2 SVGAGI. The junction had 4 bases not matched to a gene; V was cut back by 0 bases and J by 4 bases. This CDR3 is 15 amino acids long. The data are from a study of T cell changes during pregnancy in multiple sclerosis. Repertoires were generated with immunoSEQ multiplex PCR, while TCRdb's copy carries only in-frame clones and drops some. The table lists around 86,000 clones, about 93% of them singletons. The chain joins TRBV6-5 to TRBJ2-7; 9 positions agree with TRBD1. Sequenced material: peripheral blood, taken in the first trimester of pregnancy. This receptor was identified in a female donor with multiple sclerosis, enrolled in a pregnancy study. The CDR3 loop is CASSYSGQGTYEQYF. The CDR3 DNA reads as TGTGCCAGCAGTTACTCTGGACAGGGGACATACGAGCAGTACTTC.